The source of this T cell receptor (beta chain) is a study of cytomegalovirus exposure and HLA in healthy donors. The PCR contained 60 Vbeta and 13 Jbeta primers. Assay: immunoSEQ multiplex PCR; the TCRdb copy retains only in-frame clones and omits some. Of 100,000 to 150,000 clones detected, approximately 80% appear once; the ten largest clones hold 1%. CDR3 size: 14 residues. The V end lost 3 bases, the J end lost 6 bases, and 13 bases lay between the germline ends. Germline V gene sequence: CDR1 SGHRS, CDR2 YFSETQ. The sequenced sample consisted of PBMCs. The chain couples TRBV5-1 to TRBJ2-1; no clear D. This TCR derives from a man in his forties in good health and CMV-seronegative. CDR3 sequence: CASSYVGSGNEQFF. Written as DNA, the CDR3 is TGCGCCAGCAGCTACGTGGGTTCGGGCAATGAGCAGTTCTTC. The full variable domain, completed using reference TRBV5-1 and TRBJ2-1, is KAGVTQTPRYLIKTRGQQVTLSCSPISGHRSVSWYQQTPGQGLQFLFEYFSETQRNKGNFPGRFSGRQFSNSRSEMNVSTLELGDSALYLCASSYVGSGNEQFFGPGTRLTVL.